This is a list of T cell receptor beta chains from one sample in a study of blood T cell repertoires in COVID-19. Sequenced by immunoSEQ multiplex PCR; TCRdb stores in-frame clones only, minus some. The repertoire holds 90,000 to 130,000 clones, with about two thirds as singletons. The material sequenced was peripheral blood. These receptors were taken from a woman in her thirties or forties with acute or convalescent COVID-19. Both conserved end residues are part of each CDR3. The order of the fields is clone size, J gene, D gene, V gene, CDR3 DNA, CDR3 protein. A D gene is named only where the DNA matches it firmly. A clone size is listed for some rows: how often the clone was seen (once, few, many), or a class if it is expanded.

.	TRBJ2-7	TRBD2	TRBV30	TGTGCCTGGACCACCTGGGAGGGGCTGGGGGAGCAGTACTTC	CAWTTWEGLGEQYF
.	TRBJ1-2	TRBD1	TRBV10-3	TGTGCCATCAGGGAACCCGGGACAGGGGCTGGGGGCTACACCTTC	CAIREPGTGAGGYTF
.	TRBJ2-3	.	TRBV29-1	TGCAGCGTCCTGGACTTACAAAGCACAGATACGCAGTATTTT	CSVLDLQSTDTQYF
once	TRBJ1-1	.	TRBV5-1	TGCGCCAGCAGCTTGGGGCAGGGAGGGACTGAAGCTTTCTTT	CASSLGQGGTEAFF
.	TRBJ1-1	.	TRBV11-3	TGTGCCAGCAGCTCGGGACTGTTGACTGAAGCTTTCTTT	CASSSGLLTEAFF
.	TRBJ2-1	.	TRBV7-9	TGTGCCAGCAGCTTCCCAAATGAGCAGTTCTTC	CASSFPNEQFF
many	TRBJ2-7	TRBD2	TRBV28	TGTGCCAGTGTTAGCGGGGGGCGTGGCGAGCAGTACTTC	CASVSGGRGEQYF
few	TRBJ2-7	TRBD2	TRBV28	TGTGCCAGCAGGACCCTAGCGGGGGCTACCTACGAGCAGTACTTC	CASRTLAGATYEQYF
.	TRBJ2-5	TRBD2	TRBV10-3	TGTGCCATCATGGCTAGCGGGGGGGTTGAGACCCAGTACTTC	CAIMASGGVETQYF
.	TRBJ2-3	.	TRBV2	TGTGCCAGCAGTGCAAACCGGGAAGATACGCAGTATTTT	CASSANREDTQYF
.	TRBJ1-6	.	TRBV5-1	TGCGCCAGCAGCTCCGGGACGGACAGTAATTCACCCCTCCACTTT	CASSSGTDSNSPLHF
.	TRBJ2-7	.	TRBV11-2	TGTGCCAGCAGCGTTAGAATCGTTTACGACGAGCAGTACTTC	CASSVRIVYDEQYF
.	TRBJ1-2	.	TRBV20-1	TGCAGTGCCTATGACAGCCCTGGCTACACCTTC	CSAYDSPGYTF
.	TRBJ2-1	.	TRBV5-1	TGCGCCAGCAGCTTGGTGTTAGCGGTGGCCTACAATGAGCAGTTCTTC	CASSLVLAVAYNEQFF
.	TRBJ2-2	.	TRBV11-1	TGTGCCAGCAGCCAATACAGGGGAGGCGGGGAGCTGTTTTTT	CASSQYRGGGELFF
.	TRBJ1-5	TRBD1	TRBV19	TGTGCCAGTAGCTTGGGGACAGGGGCTCAGCCCCAGCATTTT	CASSLGTGAQPQHF
.	TRBJ2-2	TRBD2	TRBV19	TGTGCCAGTATAACTAGCGGGTACACCGGGGAGCTGTTTTTT	CASITSGYTGELFF